The entry below gives a single T cell receptor (beta chain) sequence along with its context. Its antigen remains unknown. The data were obtained in a study of T cell responses to AZD1222 COVID-19 vaccine. Study summary: Second-dose intervals of approximately 4 or approximately 12 weeks were pooled.

General study points: At baseline, seropositivity was found in only 5 to 7 AZD1222 recipients.

The V end lost 1 base, the J end lost 10 bases, and 10 bases lay between the germline ends. The CDR3 has 12 residues. Looked up from germline, CDR1 is MNHNS and CDR2 is SASEGT. Clones were read by immunoSEQ multiplex PCR, and TCRdb kept only the in-frame ones, dropping some. The data contain about 130,000 clones, over 90% of them seen just once; the ten biggest clones take up around 7%. The source is an adult in good health. This rearrangement joins TRBV6-1 to TRBJ1-1; tentatively, D is TRBD1 (5 bases). This sample comprised peripheral blood, obtained on day 0 of AZD1222 vaccination. Written as DNA, the CDR3 is TGTGCCAGCAGTGAAGGGGGCTGGGGAGCTTTCTTT. The encoded protein is CASSEGGWGAFF.